This TCR beta chain was recovered during a study of control samples from healthy donors and cancer patients. Trimming cost V 4 bases and J 4 bases, with 14 bases left between them. Germline CDR1 SGHAT, CDR2 FQNNGV. The CDR3 sequence is 16 residues long. Sequenced by immunoSEQ multiplex PCR; TCRdb stores in-frame clones only, minus some. Here the sample spans about 180,000 clones, 85% to 95% being singletons. The TCR comes from a man under 40 in good health. Sample: blood. The rearrangement links TRBV11-2 to TRBJ2-6, with a weak D call TRBD2 (6 bases). This CDR3 is CASSSKRAPGANVLTF. CDR3 coding DNA: TGTGCCAGCAGCTCAAAGCGGGCACCCGGGGCCAACGTCCTGACTTTC.